The T cell receptor beta chain under discussion was sequenced for a study of cytomegalovirus exposure and HLA in healthy donors. A word on this clone: Antigen specificity is unknown.

The CDR3 runs to 13 residues. Germline CDR1 reads SNHLY; CDR2 reads FYNNEI. Trimming took off 2 bases at V and 7 bases at J, with 8 bases between the two ends. Profiled with immunoSEQ multiplex PCR; TCRdb holds only in-frame clones, not every one. This sample carries about 330,000 clones, roughly 89% of them seen once, and the ten largest clones take around 0.8%. The study's findings and limits: That first-cohort TCR clusters tended to co-occur in the approximately 110 validation repertoires was found in a later analysis.

The sequenced sample was PBMCs. This TCR came from a woman aged 18-29 years in good health and CMV-seronegative. The chain carries TRBV2 and TRBJ2-2; no clear D gene. The CDR3 DNA reads as TGTGCCAGCAGTGAAACTCACGGCGGGGAGCTGTTTTTT. It encodes CASSETHGGELFF.